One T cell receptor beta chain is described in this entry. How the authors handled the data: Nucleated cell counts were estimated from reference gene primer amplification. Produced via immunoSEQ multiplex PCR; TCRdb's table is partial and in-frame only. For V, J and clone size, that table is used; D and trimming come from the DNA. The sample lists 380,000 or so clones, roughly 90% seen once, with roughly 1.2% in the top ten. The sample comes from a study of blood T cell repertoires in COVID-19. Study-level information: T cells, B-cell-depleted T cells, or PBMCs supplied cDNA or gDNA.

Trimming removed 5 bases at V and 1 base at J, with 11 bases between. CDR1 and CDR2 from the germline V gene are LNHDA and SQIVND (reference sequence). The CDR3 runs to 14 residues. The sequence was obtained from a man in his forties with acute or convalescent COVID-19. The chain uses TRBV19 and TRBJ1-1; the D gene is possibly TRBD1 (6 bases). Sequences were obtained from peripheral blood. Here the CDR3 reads CASSQGHPNTEAFF. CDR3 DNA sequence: TGTGCCAGTAGTCAGGGACACCCGAACACTGAAGCTTTCTTT.